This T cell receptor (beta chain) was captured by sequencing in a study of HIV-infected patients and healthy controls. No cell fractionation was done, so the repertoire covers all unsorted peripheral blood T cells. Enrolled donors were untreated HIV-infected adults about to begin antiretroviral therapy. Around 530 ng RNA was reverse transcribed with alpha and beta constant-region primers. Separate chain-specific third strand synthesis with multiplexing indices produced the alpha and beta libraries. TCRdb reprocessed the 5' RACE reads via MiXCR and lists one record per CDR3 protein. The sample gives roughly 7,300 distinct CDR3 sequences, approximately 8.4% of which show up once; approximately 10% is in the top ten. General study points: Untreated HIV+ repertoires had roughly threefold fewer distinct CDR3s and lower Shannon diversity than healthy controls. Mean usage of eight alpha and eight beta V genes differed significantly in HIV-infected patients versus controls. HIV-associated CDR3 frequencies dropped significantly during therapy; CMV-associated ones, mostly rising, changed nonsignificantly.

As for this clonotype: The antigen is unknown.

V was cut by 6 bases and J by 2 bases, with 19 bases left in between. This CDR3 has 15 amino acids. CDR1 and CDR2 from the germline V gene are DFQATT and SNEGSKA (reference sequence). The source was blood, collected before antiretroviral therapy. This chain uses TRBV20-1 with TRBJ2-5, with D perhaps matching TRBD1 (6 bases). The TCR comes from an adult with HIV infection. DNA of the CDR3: TGCAGTGCCCCCCGACCAGGGACACCACAAGAGACCCAGTACTTC. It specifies CSAPRPGTPQETQYF.